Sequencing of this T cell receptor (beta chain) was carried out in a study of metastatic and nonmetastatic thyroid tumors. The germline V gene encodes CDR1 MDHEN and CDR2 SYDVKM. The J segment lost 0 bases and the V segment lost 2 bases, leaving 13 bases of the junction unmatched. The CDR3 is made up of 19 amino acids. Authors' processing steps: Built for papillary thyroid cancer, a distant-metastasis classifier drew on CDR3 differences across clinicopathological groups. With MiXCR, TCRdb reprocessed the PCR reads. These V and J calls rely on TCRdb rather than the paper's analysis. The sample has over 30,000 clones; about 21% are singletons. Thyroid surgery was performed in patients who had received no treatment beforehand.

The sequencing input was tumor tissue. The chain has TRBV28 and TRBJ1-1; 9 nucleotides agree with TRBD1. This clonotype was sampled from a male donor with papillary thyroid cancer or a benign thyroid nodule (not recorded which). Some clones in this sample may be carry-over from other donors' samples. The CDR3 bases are TGTGCCAGCAGTTTAGAATTCGCCGGGACAGGGCGGATGAACACTGAAGCTTTCTTT. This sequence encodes CASSLEFAGTGRMNTEAFF.